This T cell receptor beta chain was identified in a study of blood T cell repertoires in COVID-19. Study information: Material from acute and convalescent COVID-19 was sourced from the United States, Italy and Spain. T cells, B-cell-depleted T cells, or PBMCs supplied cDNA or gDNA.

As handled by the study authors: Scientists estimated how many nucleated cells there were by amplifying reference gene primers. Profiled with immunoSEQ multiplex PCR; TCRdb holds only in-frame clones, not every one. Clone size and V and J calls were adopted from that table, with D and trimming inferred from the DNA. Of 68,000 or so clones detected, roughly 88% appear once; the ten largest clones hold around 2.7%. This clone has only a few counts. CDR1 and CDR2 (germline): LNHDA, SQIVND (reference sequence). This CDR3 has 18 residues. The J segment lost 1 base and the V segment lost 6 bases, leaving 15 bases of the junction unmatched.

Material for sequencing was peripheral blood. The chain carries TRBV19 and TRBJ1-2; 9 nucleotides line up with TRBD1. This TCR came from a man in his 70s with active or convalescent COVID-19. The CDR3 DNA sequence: TGTGCCAGTAGCGGACAGGGGATAACGACCATCTTTAACTATGGCTACACCTTC. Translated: CASSGQGITTIFNYGYTF.